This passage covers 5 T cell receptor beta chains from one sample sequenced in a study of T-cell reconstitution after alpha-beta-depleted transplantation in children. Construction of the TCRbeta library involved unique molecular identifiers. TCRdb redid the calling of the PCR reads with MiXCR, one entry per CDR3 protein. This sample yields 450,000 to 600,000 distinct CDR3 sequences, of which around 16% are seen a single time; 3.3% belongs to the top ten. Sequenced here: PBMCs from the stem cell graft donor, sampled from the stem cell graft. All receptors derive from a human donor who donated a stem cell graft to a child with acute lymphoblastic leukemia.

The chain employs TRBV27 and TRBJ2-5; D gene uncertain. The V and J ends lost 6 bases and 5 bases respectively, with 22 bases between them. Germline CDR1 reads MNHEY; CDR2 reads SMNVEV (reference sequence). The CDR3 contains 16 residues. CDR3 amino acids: CASRPINEGILETQYF. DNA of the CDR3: TGTGCCAGCAGACCTATTAACGAAGGGATTTTGGAGACCCAGTACTTC.

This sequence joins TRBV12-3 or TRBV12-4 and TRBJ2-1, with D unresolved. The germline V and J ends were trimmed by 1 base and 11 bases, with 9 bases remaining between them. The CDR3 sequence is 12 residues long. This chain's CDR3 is CASSLDSRKQFF. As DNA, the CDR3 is TGTGCCAGCAGTTTAGACTCCCGCAAGCAGTTCTTC.

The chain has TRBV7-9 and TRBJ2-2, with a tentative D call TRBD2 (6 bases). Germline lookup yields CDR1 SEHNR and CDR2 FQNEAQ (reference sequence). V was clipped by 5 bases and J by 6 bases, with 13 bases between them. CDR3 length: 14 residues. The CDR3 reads CASSPGPGAGELFF. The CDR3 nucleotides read TGTGCCAGCAGCCCCGGACCGGGGGCCGGGGAGCTGTTTTTT.

In DNA form, the CDR3 reads TGCAGCGTAACAGCGGGATACAATGAGCAGTTCTTC. Protein product: CSVTAGYNEQFF. The rearrangement joins TRBV29-1 to TRBJ2-1; 7 bases agree with TRBD2. The CDR3 totals 12 residues. The junction had 3 bases not matched to a gene; V was cut back by 6 bases and J by 4 bases. CDR1 is SQVTM and CDR2 is ANQGSEA in the germline V gene.

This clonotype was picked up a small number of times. The CDR3 protein is CSGRRGFSNEQFF. Here the CDR3 DNA reads TGCAGCGGCCGCCGGGGGTTTTCAAATGAGCAGTTCTTC. J is TRBJ2-1 and V is TRBV29-1; D is perhaps TRBD2 (6 bases). The V end lost 7 bases, the J end lost 7 bases, and 17 bases lay between the germline ends. The CDR3 length is 13 residues. Germline assignment: CDR1 SQVTM and CDR2 ANQGSEA.